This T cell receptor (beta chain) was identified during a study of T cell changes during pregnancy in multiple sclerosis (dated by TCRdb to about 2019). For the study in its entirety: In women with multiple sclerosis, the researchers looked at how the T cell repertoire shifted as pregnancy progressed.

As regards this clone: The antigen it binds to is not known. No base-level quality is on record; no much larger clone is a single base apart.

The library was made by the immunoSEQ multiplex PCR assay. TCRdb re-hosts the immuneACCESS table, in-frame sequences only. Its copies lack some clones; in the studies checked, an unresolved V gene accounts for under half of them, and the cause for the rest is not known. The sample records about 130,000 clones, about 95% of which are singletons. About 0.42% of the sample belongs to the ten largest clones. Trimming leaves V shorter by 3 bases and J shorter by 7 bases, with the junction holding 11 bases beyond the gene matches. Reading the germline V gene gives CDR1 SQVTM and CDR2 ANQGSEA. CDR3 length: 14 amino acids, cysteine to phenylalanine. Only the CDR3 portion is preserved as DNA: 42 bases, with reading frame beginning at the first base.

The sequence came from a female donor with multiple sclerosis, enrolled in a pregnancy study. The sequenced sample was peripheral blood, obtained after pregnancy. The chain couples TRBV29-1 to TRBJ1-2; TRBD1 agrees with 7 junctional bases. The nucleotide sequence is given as TGCAGCGTTGACTTTCCCGGGACAGATTTTGGCTACACCTTC. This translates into CSVDFPGTDFGYTF.